This TCR beta chain was profiled in a study of neoadjuvant anti-PD-1 for oral cavity cancer. From germline, CDR1 is MDHEN and CDR2 SYDVKM. The CDR3 has 16 amino acids. Unmatched junction bases numbered 3, after V lost 2 bases and J lost 1 base. Stage II-IVA oral cavity squamous cell carcinoma was new and untreated by systemic or radiation therapy. Assay: immunoSEQ multiplex PCR; the TCRdb copy retains only in-frame clones and omits some. The sample has tens of thousands of clones, 65% to 85% seen once. The chain has TRBV28 and TRBJ1-5; 9 positions match TRBD1. The starting material was PBMCs, obtained before nivolumab (anti-PD-1) treatment. This clonotype originated in a person aged 35-79 years with oral cavity squamous cell carcinoma. In DNA form, the CDR3 reads TGTGCCAGCAGTTTAACAGGGGGCGGGAGCAATCAGCCCCAGCATTTT. Its translation: CASSLTGGGSNQPQHF.